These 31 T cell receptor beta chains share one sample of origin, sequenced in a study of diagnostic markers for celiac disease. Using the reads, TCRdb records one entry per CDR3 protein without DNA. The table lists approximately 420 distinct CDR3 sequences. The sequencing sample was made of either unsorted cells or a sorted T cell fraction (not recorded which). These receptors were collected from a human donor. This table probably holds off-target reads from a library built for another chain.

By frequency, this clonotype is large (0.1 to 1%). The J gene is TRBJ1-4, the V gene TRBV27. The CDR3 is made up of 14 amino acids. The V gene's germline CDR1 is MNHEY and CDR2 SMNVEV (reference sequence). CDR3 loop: CASRRVATNEKLFF.

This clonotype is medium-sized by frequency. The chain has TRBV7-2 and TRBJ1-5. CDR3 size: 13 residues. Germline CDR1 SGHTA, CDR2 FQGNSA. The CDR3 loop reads CASSLRSDQPQHF.

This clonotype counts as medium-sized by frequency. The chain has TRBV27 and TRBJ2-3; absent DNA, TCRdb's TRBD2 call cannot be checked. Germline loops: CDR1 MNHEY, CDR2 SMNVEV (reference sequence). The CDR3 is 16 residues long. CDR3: CASSLLVTRATDTQYF.

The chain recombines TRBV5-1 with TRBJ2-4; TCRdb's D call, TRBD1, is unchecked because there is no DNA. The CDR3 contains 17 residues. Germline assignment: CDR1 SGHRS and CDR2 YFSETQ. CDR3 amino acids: CASSPGQGSIGKNIQYF.

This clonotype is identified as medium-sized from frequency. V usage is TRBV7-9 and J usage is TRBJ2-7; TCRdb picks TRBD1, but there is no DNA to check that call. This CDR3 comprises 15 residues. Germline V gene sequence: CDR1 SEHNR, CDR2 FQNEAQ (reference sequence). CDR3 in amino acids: CASSPAEGDPYEQYF. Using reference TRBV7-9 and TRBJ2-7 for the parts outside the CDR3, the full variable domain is DTGVSQNPRHKITKRGQNVTFRCDPISEHNRLYWYRQTLGQGPEFLTYFQNEAQLEKSRLLSDRFSAERPKGSFSTLEIQRTEQGDSAMYLCASSPAEGDPYEQYFGPGTRLTVT.

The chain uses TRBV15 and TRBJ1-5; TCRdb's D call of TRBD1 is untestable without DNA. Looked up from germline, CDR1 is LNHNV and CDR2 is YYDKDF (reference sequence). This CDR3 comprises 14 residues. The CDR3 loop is CATRGDGNNQPQHF.

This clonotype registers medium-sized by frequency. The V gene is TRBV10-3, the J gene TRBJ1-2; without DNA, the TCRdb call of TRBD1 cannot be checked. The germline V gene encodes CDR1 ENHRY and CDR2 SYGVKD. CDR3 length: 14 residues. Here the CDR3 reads CAISESRQGHGYTF.

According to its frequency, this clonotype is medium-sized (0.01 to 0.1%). CDR3 region: CASSPIVRGNTIYF. The chain couples TRBV12-3 or TRBV12-4 to TRBJ1-3. The CDR3 extends over 14 amino acids.

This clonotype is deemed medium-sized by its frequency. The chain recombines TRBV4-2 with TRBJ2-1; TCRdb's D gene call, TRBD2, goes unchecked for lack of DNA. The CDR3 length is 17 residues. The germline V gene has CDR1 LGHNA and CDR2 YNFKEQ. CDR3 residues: CASSQDTSGRGGNEQFF.

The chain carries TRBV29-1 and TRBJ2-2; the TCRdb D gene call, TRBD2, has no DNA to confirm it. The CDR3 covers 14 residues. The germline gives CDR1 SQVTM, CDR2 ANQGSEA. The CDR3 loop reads CSVEGRERTGELFF.

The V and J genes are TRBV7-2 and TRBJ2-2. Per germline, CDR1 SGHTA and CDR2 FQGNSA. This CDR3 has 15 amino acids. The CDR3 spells CASSSRRSSTGELFF.

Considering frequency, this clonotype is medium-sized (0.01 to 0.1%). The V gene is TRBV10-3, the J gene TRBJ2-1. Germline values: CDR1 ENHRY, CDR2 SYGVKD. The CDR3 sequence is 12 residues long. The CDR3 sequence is CAISESGNEQFF.

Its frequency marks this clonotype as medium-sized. The CDR3 loop reads CASSVSLGSYQETQYF. The chain combines TRBV9 with TRBJ2-5; TCRdb's D call of TRBD2 is untestable without DNA. CDR1 is SGDLS and CDR2 is YYNGEE in the germline V gene. The CDR3 runs to 16 residues.

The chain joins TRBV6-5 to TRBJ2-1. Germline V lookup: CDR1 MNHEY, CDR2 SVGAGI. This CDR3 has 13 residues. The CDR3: CASRLNRDNEQFF.

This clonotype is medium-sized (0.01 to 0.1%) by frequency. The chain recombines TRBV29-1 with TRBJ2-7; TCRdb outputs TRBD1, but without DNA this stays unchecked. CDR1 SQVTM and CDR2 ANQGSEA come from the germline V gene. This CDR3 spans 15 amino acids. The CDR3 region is CSVGGRTGLVYEQYF.

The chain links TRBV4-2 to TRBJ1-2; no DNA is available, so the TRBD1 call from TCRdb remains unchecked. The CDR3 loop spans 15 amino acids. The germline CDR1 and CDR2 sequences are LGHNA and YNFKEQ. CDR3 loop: CASSQAARDRGRYTF.

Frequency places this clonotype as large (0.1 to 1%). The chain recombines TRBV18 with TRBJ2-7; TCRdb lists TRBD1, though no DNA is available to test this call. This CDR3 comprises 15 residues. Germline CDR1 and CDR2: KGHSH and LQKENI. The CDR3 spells CASSFSGTGRYEQYF.

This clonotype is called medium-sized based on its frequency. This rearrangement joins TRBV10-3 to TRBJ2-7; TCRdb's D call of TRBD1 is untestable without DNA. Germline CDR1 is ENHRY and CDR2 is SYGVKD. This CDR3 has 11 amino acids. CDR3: CATSPGYEQYF.

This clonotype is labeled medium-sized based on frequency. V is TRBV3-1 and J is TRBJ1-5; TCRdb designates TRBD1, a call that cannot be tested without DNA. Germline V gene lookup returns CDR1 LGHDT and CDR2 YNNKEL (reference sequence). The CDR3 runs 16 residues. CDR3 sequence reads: CASSLGMGARNQPQHF.

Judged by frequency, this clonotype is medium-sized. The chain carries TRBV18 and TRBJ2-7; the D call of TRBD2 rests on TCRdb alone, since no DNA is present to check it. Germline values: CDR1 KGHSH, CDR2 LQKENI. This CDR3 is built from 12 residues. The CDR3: CASSPVAEEQYF.

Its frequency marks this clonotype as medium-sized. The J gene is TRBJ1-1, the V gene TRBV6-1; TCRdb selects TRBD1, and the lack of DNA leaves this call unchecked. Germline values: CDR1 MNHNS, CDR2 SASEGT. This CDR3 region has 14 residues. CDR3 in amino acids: CASTHHGGDTEAFF.

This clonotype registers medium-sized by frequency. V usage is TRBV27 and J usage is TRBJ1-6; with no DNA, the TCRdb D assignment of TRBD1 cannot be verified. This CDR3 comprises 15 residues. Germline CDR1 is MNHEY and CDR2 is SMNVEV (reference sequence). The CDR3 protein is CASSASGTGLPPLHF.

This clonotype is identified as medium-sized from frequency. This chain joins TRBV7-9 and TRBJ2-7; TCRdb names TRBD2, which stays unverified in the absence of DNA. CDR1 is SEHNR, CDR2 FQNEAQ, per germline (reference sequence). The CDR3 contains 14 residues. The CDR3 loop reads CASSHSSGGLEQYF.

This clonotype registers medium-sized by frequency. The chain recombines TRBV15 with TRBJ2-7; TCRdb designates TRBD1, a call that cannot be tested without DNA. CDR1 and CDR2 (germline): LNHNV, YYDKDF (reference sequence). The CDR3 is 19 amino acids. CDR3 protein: CATGGFPDIGGIPASEQYF. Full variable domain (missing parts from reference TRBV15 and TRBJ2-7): DAMVIQNPRYQVTQFGKPVTLSCSQTLNHNVMYWYQQKSSQAPKLLFHYYDKDFNNEADTPDNFQSRRPNTSFCFLDIRSPGLGDTAMYLCATGGFPDIGGIPASEQYFGPGTRLTVT.

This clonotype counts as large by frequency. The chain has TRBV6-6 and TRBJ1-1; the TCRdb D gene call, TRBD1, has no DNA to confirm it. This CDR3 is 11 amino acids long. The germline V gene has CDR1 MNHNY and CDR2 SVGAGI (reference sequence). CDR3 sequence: CASSGQFEAFF.

The CDR3 reads CASSLGRGNTGELFF. The chain is built from TRBV4-1 and TRBJ2-2; TCRdb reports TRBD1, a call that lacks DNA to check it against. The CDR3 is made up of 15 amino acids. In germline, CDR1 is MGHRA, CDR2 YSYEKL.

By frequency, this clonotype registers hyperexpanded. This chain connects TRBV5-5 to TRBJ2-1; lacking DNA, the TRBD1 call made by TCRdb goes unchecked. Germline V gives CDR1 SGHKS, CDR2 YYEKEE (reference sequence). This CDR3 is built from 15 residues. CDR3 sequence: CASSLSWGPNNEQFF.

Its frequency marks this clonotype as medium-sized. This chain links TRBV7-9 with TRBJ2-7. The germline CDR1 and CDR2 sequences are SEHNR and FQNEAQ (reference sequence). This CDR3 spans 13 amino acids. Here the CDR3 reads CASSLARISEQYF. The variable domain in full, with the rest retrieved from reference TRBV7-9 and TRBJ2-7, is DTGVSQNPRHKITKRGQNVTFRCDPISEHNRLYWYRQTLGQGPEFLTYFQNEAQLEKSRLLSDRFSAERPKGSFSTLEIQRTEQGDSAMYLCASSLARISEQYFGPGTRLTVT.

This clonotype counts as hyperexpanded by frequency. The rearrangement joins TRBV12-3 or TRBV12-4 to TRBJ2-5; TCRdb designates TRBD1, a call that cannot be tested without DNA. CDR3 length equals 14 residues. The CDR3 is CASSSDRGKGTQYF.

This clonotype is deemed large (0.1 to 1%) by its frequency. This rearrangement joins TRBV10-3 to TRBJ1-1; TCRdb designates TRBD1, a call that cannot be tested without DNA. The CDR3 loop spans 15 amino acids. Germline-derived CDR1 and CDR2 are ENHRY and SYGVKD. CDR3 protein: CAISEPGQGNTEAFF.

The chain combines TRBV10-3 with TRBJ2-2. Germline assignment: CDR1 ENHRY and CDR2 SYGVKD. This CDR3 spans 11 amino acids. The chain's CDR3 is CAINVAGELFF.